This paragraph reports one T cell receptor (beta chain). The specificity of this receptor is unknown. No quality values exist for individual bases; no much larger clone is one base distant. The sample's treatment or condition, from its label and the paper: allogeneic hematopoietic cell transplantation with graft depleted of TCRalphabeta T cells and CD19 B cells. The transplant recipients were children given TCRalphabeta/CD19-depleted allogeneic hematopoietic cell grafts. The sample belongs to a study of T-cell reconstitution after alpha-beta-depleted transplantation in children (TCRdb year 2016). General notes on the study: T-cell immune reconstitution after TCRalphabeta/CD19-depleted allogeneic hematopoietic cell transplantation in children was quantitatively tracked in the study by means of TCR repertoire profiling. Results the study describes overall, beyond this receptor: The apparently early alphabetaT-cell count recovery about two months after transplant was reportedly dependent on only several hundred rapidly expanded clones derived from non-depleted graft cells. In some patients, the high TCRbeta diversity seen at day 60 was put down to recipient T cells and intrathymic progenitors that had survived conditioning. Over subsequent months, a decline in hyperexpanded clone frequencies was noted, and after one year, T-cell counts and TCRbeta diversity were mostly ascribed to newly produced T cells.

The receptor library was made with PCR. The reads were generated on an Illumina HiSeq 2500. TCR libraries were prepared with molecular barcoding, using unique molecular identifiers to normalize TCRbeta repertoire quantification. TCRdb reran the public reads through fastp at Q25 and MiXCR, keeping productive beta chains. For every CDR3 protein sequence, its rows merge into one entry that carries the most common genes and DNA. The sample table lists around 580,000 distinct CDR3 sequences, over 20% of them with a count of one. The ten largest make up 30% to 40% of the sample. The starting material was PBMCs, obtained before TCRalphabeta/CD19-depleted stem cell transplant. The TCR was taken from a boy younger than two with Wiskott-Aldrich syndrome, due to receive a stem cell transplant.

The CDR3 reads as follows: CASRMGEKLFF. The sequence in DNA is TGTGCCAGCCGCATGGGGGAAAAACTGTTTTTT. The sequence joins TRBV6-1 to TRBJ1-4; the D gene is unclear. The CDR3, cysteine through phenylalanine, is 11 amino acids long. The read is trimmed to its CDR3 DNA, 33 bases read in frame from base 1. Via the germline V gene, CDR1 is MNHNS and CDR2 SASEGT. The germline ends are 9 bases apart after V is trimmed by 8 bases and J by 8 bases.